Listed here are 10 T cell receptor beta chains from one sample, sequenced in a study of blood T cell repertoires in COVID-19. Assay: immunoSEQ multiplex PCR; the TCRdb copy retains only in-frame clones and omits some. The sample includes 90,000 to 100,000 clones, roughly 82% of them seen just once. The sample comprised peripheral blood. These TCRs come from a man aged 80 or over with acute or convalescent COVID-19.

This chain uses TRBV7-9 with TRBJ2-1; D might be TRBD2 (6 bases). CDR1 and CDR2 from the germline V gene are SEHNR and FQNEAQ (reference sequence). CDR3 length: 14 amino acids. Trimming shortened V by 2 bases and J by 9 bases, and 14 bases separated the two germline ends. The CDR3 nucleotides are TGTGCCAGCAGCTTACGGCCGAACGGGGGTGAGCAGTTCTTC. The encoded protein is CASSLRPNGGEQFF.

The chain couples TRBV7-2 to TRBJ2-7, with D unresolved. Trimming cost V 1 base and J 3 bases, with 10 bases left between them. Germline-derived CDR1 and CDR2 are SGHTA and FQGNSA. The CDR3 contains 14 residues. The CDR3 spells CASSLVPSHYEQYF. CDR3 nucleotide sequence: TGTGCCAGCAGCTTAGTACCAAGCCACTACGAGCAGTACTTC.

The V and J genes are TRBV6-5 and TRBJ1-1; maybe TRBD1 (5 bases). V was shortened by 6 bases and J by 1 base, with 9 bases between the two germline ends. The germline CDR1 and CDR2 sequences are MNHEY and SVGAGI. There are 13 residues in the CDR3. The CDR3 loop reads CASSGHGNTEAFF. In nucleotides, the CDR3 is TGTGCCAGCAGCGGACATGGGAACACTGAAGCTTTCTTT.

The sample holds one count of this clone. The chain uses TRBV7-8 and TRBJ1-2; D is perhaps TRBD1 (5 bases). The germline V and J ends were trimmed by 5 bases and 4 bases, with 14 bases remaining between them. The CDR3 covers 14 residues. From germline, CDR1 is SGHVS and CDR2 FQNEAQ. The CDR3 DNA reads TGTGCCAGCAGCCGCACCAGGGCCGGCTATGGCTACACCTTC. Protein: CASSRTRAGYGYTF. Full variable domain (missing parts from reference TRBV7-8 and TRBJ1-2): GAGVSQSPRYKVAKRGQDVALRCDPISGHVSLFWYQQALGQGPEFLTYFQNEAQLDKSGLPSDRFFAERPEGSVSTLKIQRTQQEDSAVYLCASSRTRAGYGYTFGSGTRLTVV.

Comments on this clone: The sample carries other DNA sequences with the same CDR3. The gene calls are TRBV19 and TRBJ2-7; TRBD2 matches at 7 bases. The CDR3 sequence is 14 residues long. Trimming took 4 bases from V and 2 from J; bases not matched to a gene: 5. CDR1 is LNHDA, CDR2 SQIVND, per germline (reference sequence). The CDR3: CASSRTSGPYEQYF. The DNA for the CDR3 is TGTGCCAGTAGTAGGACTAGTGGCCCCTACGAGCAGTACTTC.

The chain joins TRBV18 to TRBJ1-5, with D perhaps matching TRBD1 (6 bases). The length of the CDR3 is 14 residues. Germline CDR1 is KGHSH and CDR2 is LQKENI. The V and J ends lost 2 bases and 6 bases respectively, with 11 bases between them. CDR3 region: CASSPTGLGQPQHF. CDR3 in DNA: TGTGCCAGCTCACCAACAGGGTTGGGTCAGCCCCAGCATTTT.

This chain uses TRBV11-3 with TRBJ2-2, with D tentatively TRBD2 (6 bases). With 0 bases removed from V and 7 bases from J, the gap between germline ends came to 12 bases. CDR3 length: 15 residues. Germline V gives CDR1 SGHNT, CDR2 YENEEA. CDR3 in DNA: TGTGCCAGCAGCTTAGAGGCGTTAGCGGACGGGGAGCTGTTTTTT. Its protein is CASSLEALADGELFF.

This chain connects TRBV28 to TRBJ1-1; 9 bases are a match to TRBD1. The CDR3 spans 15 residues. Germline lookup yields CDR1 MDHEN and CDR2 SYDVKM. J was trimmed by 5 bases and V by 7 bases; bases with no gene match: 11. The CDR3, as DNA: TGTGCCAGCATACTACAGACAGGGGGAAAGACTGAAGCTTTCTTT. Its translation: CASILQTGGKTEAFF.

This clone was picked up one time. The chain links TRBV10-2 to TRBJ1-5; possible D gene TRBD1, 5 bases. The CDR3 runs to 15 residues. The germline V and J ends were trimmed by 2 bases and 6 bases, with 14 bases remaining between them. Germline lookup yields CDR1 WSHSY and CDR2 SAAADI. Here the CDR3 reads CASSEGQGWVQPQHF. In DNA, the CDR3 is TGCGCCAGCAGTGAGGGGCAGGGTTGGGTTCAGCCCCAGCATTTT.

This clone was seen just once. The rearrangement uses TRBV18 and TRBJ2-1; 7 bases line up with TRBD1. Germline trimming cut 6 bases from V and 7 bases from J; bases unmatched to any gene: 9. CDR1 is KGHSH and CDR2 is LQKENI in the germline V gene. The CDR3 is made up of 14 amino acids. The CDR3 DNA reads as TGTGCCAGCTCCCGGCAGGGGGTCCGAAATGAGCAGTTCTTC. Amino acids: CASSRQGVRNEQFF.